This T cell receptor (beta chain) was identified during a study of OX40 agonist ivuxolimab in advanced cancers. Overall study context: A history of anti-PD-1, anti-PD-L1 or anti-CTLA-4 therapy was acceptable, and about 40% had some. Study-level results: There were, on average, more expanded clones in CD8+ T cells than in CD4+.

Trimming took off 5 bases at V and 0 bases at J, with 13 bases between the two ends. Germline CDR1 is MNHEY and CDR2 is SMNVEV (reference sequence). The CDR3 totals 15 residues. Note on this clone: The antigen remains undetermined.

The assay was immunoSEQ multiplex PCR, and TCRdb's table has in-frame clones only and misses some. The table has some 48,000 clones, roughly 79% seen once. V and J are TRBV27 and TRBJ1-2; D is unresolved. The receptor comes from an adult with an advanced solid tumor such as melanoma, head and neck, liver or kidney cancer. Material: CD4+ or CD8+ T cells sorted from blood, obtained in a trial of the OX40 agonist ivuxolimab. CDR3 DNA: TGTGCCAGCAGTCCCCGGATAGGGACTAACTATGGCTACACCTTC. It translates to CASSPRIGTNYGYTF.